What follows are 22 T cell receptor beta chains derived from one specimen sequenced in a study of T cell repertoires in cytomegalovirus infection. Each CDR3 protein gets one entry after TCRdb re-called the reads with MiXCR. The table has 40,000 to 50,000 distinct CDR3 sequences, 20% seen once. The antigens for these receptors are not known. The sample taken for sequencing was PBMCs, sequenced either directly or after in vitro stimulation (not recorded which). The source of these receptors is a human donor in good health (CMV status not recorded). Some clones in this sample may be carry-over from other donors' samples.

This clonotype occurred many times. The chain joins TRBV12-3 or TRBV12-4 to TRBJ2-7, with D possibly being TRBD1 (6 bases). The V and J ends lost 6 bases and 6 bases respectively, with 12 bases between them. The CDR3 has 12 residues. The CDR3 sequence: CASSLGRGEQYF. In DNA form, the CDR3 reads TGTGCCAGCAGCTTGGGCAGGGGCGAGCAGTACTTC.

This clonotype was recorded many times. The rearrangement uses TRBV12-3 or TRBV12-4 and TRBJ1-2; D remains unclear. CDR3 size: 12 residues. V shed 3 bases and J shed 4 bases, with 6 bases lying between them. The CDR3 loop reads CASSFSVYGYTF. CDR3 coding DNA: TGTGCCAGCAGTTTTTCAGTCTATGGCTACACCTTC.

V gene TRBV24-1 combines with J gene TRBJ2-3; no firm D call. Germline V gives CDR1 KGHDR, CDR2 SFDVKD. V lost 7 bases, J lost 2 bases, and 9 bases lay in between. The CDR3 is 13 amino acids. The CDR3 nucleotides are TGTGCCACCAGCCCGGCAAACACAGATACGCAGTATTTT. It specifies CATSPANTDTQYF.

This clonotype was detected only a few times. The rearrangement uses TRBV29-1 and TRBJ2-5, with D hard to call. V was shortened by 3 bases and J by 0 bases, with 11 bases between the two germline ends. This CDR3 region has 14 residues. Germline lookup yields CDR1 SQVTM and CDR2 ANQGSEA. The DNA for the CDR3 is TGCAGCGTTGACGATTCGGTGTACCAAGAGACCCAGTACTTC. It yields the protein CSVDDSVYQETQYF.

The chain carries TRBV7-9 and TRBJ2-3; no firm D call. Trimming pared 7 bases from V and 1 base from J, leaving 9 bases between. CDR3 length: 13 residues. Germline assignment: CDR1 SEHNR and CDR2 FQNEAQ (reference sequence). CDR3 amino acids: CASKERGTDTQYF. DNA of the CDR3: TGTGCCAGCAAGGAACGCGGCACAGATACGCAGTATTTT. The entire variable domain, with the rest obtained from reference TRBV7-9 and TRBJ2-3, is as follows: DTGVSQNPRHKITKRGQNVTFRCDPISEHNRLYWYRQTLGQGPEFLTYFQNEAQLEKSRLLSDRFSAERPKGSFSTLEIQRTEQGDSAMYLCASKERGTDTQYFGPGTRLTVL.

The chain employs TRBV12-3 or TRBV12-4 and TRBJ2-5, with TRBD1 matching over 9 bases. The junction had 7 bases not matched to a gene; V was cut back by 4 bases and J by 7 bases. This CDR3 has 14 amino acids. DNA for the CDR3: TGTGCCAGCAGTTCACGGACAGGGGTCGGGACCCAGTACTTC. It yields the protein CASSSRTGVGTQYF.

The J gene is TRBJ1-3, the V gene TRBV28; D not certain. Trimming pared 3 bases from V and 3 bases from J, leaving 6 bases between. This CDR3 is 13 amino acids long. The V gene's germline CDR1 is MDHEN and CDR2 SYDVKM. Written as DNA, the CDR3 is TGTGCCAGCAGTTTCAGTGGTGGAAACACCATATATTTT. It yields the protein CASSFSGGNTIYF.

The CDR3 protein is CASSLSGGNTIYF. CDR3 nucleotides: TGCGCCAGCAGCTTGTCAGGGGGAAACACCATATATTTT. The rearrangement uses TRBV5-1 and TRBJ1-3; tentatively, D is TRBD1 (5 bases). Germline assignment: CDR1 SGHRS and CDR2 YFSETQ. V was clipped by 1 base and J by 4 bases, with 6 bases between them. This CDR3 spans 13 amino acids. Using reference TRBV5-1 and TRBJ1-3 for the parts outside the CDR3, the full variable domain is KAGVTQTPRYLIKTRGQQVTLSCSPISGHRSVSWYQQTPGQGLQFLFEYFSETQRNKGNFPGRFSGRQFSNSRSEMNVSTLELGDSALYLCASSLSGGNTIYFGEGSWLTVV.

This clonotype was recorded at least ten times. The V call is TRBV7-7, the J call TRBJ2-1; 9 positions agree with TRBD2. This CDR3 has 15 residues. Germline loops: CDR1 SSHAT, CDR2 FNYEAQ (reference sequence). The V and J ends lost 5 bases and 5 bases, in that order; junction bases with no gene match: 7. The DNA for the CDR3 is TGTGCCAGCAGCGCGGGACTAGCAACGCACAATGAGCAGTTCTTC. Its translation is CASSAGLATHNEQFF.

By proportion, this clonotype is medium-sized. V is TRBV7-9 and J is TRBJ2-3, with D perhaps being TRBD1 or TRBD2 (7 bases each). CDR1 SEHNR and CDR2 FQNEAQ come from the germline V gene (reference sequence). The CDR3 length is 14 residues. V was clipped by 7 bases and J by 2 bases, with 13 bases between them. The CDR3 nucleotides are TGTGCCAGCACCAGGGGGGGAGCCACAGATACGCAGTATTTT. Its protein product is CASTRGGATDTQYF.

This clonotype was found many times. Here the CDR3 reads CASSSTGSGNTIYF. The CDR3 nucleotides read TGTGCCAGCAGCTCGACCGGGAGCGGAAACACCATATATTTT. V and J are TRBV7-8 and TRBJ1-3; D is undetermined. The V end lost 4 bases, the J end lost 4 bases, and 11 bases lay between the germline ends. CDR1 and CDR2 from the germline V gene are SGHVS and FQNEAQ. This CDR3 is built from 14 residues.

This clonotype was seen more than once but under ten times. The J gene is TRBJ2-3, the V gene TRBV27; either TRBD1 or TRBD2 may supply D (5 bases each). Per germline, CDR1 MNHEY and CDR2 SMNVEV (reference sequence). The germline V and J ends were trimmed by 5 bases and 2 bases, with 17 bases remaining between them. The CDR3 consists of 16 residues. For the CDR3, the DNA is TGTGCCAGCAGTCCTCCGGGACCCCGAAACACAGATACGCAGTATTTT. This translates into CASSPPGPRNTDTQYF.

This clonotype was recorded at least ten times. This chain links TRBV5-1 with TRBJ2-5; 8 nucleotides agree with TRBD2. From germline, CDR1 is SGHRS and CDR2 YFSETQ. V lost 2 bases, J lost 1 base, and 4 bases stayed unmatched. The CDR3 is made up of 15 amino acids. Here the CDR3 DNA reads TGCGCCAGCAGCTTCGGGGCGGGGGGCCAAGAGACCCAGTACTTC. It yields the protein CASSFGAGGQETQYF.

About this clonotype itself: One junction end does not reproduce the germline sequence, and a read error may be involved. V gene TRBV7-6 combines with J gene TRBJ2-2; D gene unclear. Germline V gene data show CDR1 as SGHVS and CDR2 as FNYEAQ. There are 14 residues in the CDR3. The CDR3 DNA reads TGTGCTAGCAGCCTTGGGCAGAACACCGGGGAGCTGTTTTTT. Amino acids: CASSLGQNTGELFF.

The chain uses TRBV6-6 and TRBJ1-5, with D possibly being TRBD1 (6 bases). CDR1 is MNHNY and CDR2 is SVGAGI in the germline V gene (reference sequence). Trimming cost V 5 bases and J 7 bases, with 18 bases left between them. This CDR3 has 15 amino acids. CDR3 sequence: CASSPWNREEQPQHF. The CDR3 region has the DNA TGTGCCAGCAGTCCCTGGAACAGGGAAGAACAGCCCCAGCATTTT.

This chain uses TRBV15 with TRBJ2-5; D uncertain. The ends were cut back, 0 bases at V and 5 bases at J, with 10 bases in the middle. The CDR3 spans 14 residues. Looked up from germline, CDR1 is LNHNV and CDR2 is YYDKDF (reference sequence). This CDR3 is CATSRDMEWETQYF. Here the CDR3 DNA reads TGTGCCACCAGCAGAGATATGGAATGGGAGACCCAGTACTTC.

This clonotype was detected only a few times. The J gene is TRBJ2-5, the V gene TRBV7-9, with 7 bases identical to TRBD2. V shed 5 bases and J 2 bases; nucleotides not matched to a gene: 5. In germline, CDR1 is SEHNR, CDR2 FQNEAQ (reference sequence). CDR3 length: 14 residues. The CDR3 DNA sequence: TGTGCCAGCAGCCCGGGGGGAGGTCAAGAGACCCAGTACTTC. As protein: CASSPGGGQETQYF.

This clonotype was recorded many times. The chain recombines TRBV7-2 with TRBJ2-1; the D gene is possibly TRBD2 (5 bases). Trimming removed 1 base at V and 0 bases at J, with 10 bases between. This CDR3 contains 16 residues. Germline V gives CDR1 SGHTA, CDR2 FQGNSA. As DNA, the CDR3 is TGTGCCAGCAGCTTAGATCGGGGTAGCTCCTACAATGAGCAGTTCTTC. Residues: CASSLDRGSSYNEQFF. The variable domain in full, with the rest retrieved from reference TRBV7-2 and TRBJ2-1, is GAGVSQSPSNKVTEKGKDVELRCDPISGHTALYWYRQSLGQGLEFLIYFQGNSAPDKSGLPSDRFSAERTGGSVSTLTIQRTQQEDSAVYLCASSLDRGSSYNEQFFGPGTRLTVL.

In this sample, this clonotype turned up a few times. CDR3 bases: TGTGCCAGCAGCTTAGGCCGTATCTACGAGCAGTACTTC. This sequence encodes CASSLGRIYEQYF. The V gene is TRBV11-2, the J gene TRBJ2-7; D unresolved. Between the trimmed V and J ends, which lost 1 base and 3 bases, there was a span of 7 bases. Germline-derived CDR1 and CDR2 are SGHAT and FQNNGV. The CDR3 sequence is 13 residues long. Looking up the rest from reference TRBV11-2 and TRBJ2-7 gives the full variable domain: EAGVAQSPRYKIIEKRQSVAFWCNPISGHATLYWYQQILGQGPKLLIQFQNNGVVDDSQLPKDRFSAERLKGVDSTLKIQPAKLEDSAVYLCASSLGRIYEQYFGPGTRLTVT.

The chain has TRBV29-1 and TRBJ2-5; no firm D call. This CDR3 comprises 12 residues. Germline V CDR1 and CDR2: SQVTM, ANQGSEA. Trimming took off 5 bases at V and 3 bases at J, with 10 bases between the two ends. CDR3 in amino acids: CSVLSGEETQYF. In DNA form, the CDR3 reads TGCAGCGTTTTGTCCGGAGAAGAGACCCAGTACTTC.

This clonotype was counted many times. The CDR3 loop is CASSLQGTTNYGYTF. CDR3 bases: TGTGCCAGCAGCCTTCAGGGAACCACTAACTATGGCTACACCTTC. The chain joins TRBV7-2 to TRBJ1-2; TRBD1 is a possible D gene (5 bases). Trimming pared 5 bases from V and 0 bases from J, leaving 13 bases between. This CDR3 spans 15 amino acids. The V gene's germline CDR1 is SGHTA and CDR2 FQGNSA.

The chain links TRBV11-2 to TRBJ2-5; D gene ambiguous. Germline loops: CDR1 SGHAT, CDR2 FQNNGV. The CDR3 is 16 residues long. The germline V and J ends were trimmed by 6 bases and 4 bases, with 21 bases remaining between them. The CDR3 here is CASSRDWALLGETQYF. In DNA form, the CDR3 reads TGTGCCAGCAGTAGGGATTGGGCGTTGCTCGGAGAGACCCAGTACTTC.